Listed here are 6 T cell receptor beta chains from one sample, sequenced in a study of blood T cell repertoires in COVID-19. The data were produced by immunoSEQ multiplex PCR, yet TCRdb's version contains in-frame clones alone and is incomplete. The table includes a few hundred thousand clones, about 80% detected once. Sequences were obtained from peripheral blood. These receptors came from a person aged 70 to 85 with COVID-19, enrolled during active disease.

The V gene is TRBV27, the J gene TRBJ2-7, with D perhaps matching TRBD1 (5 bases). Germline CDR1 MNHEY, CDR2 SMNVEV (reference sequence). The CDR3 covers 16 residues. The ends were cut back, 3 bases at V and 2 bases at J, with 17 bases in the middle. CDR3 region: CASSFRPSRVPYEQYF. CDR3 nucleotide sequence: TGTGCCAGCAGTTTTCGTCCGTCCAGGGTTCCCTACGAGCAGTACTTC.

The DNA for the CDR3 is TGCGCCAGCAGGGTAGGGGTGAGTGGGGCCAACGTCCTGACTTTC. Encoded protein: CASRVGVSGANVLTF. This rearrangement joins TRBV5-1 to TRBJ2-6, with D maybe TRBD1 (5 bases). The germline CDR1 and CDR2 sequences are SGHRS and YFSETQ. V was shortened by 5 bases and J by 3 bases, with 12 bases between the two germline ends. There are 15 residues in the CDR3.

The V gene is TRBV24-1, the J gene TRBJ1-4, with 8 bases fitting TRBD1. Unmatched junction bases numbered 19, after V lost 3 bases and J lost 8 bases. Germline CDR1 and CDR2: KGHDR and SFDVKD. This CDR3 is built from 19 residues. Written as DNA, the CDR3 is TGTGCCACCAGTGATAGGACAGGGCTCGGTAAGGTGGTTGAAGAAAAACTGTTTTTT. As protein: CATSDRTGLGKVVEEKLFF.

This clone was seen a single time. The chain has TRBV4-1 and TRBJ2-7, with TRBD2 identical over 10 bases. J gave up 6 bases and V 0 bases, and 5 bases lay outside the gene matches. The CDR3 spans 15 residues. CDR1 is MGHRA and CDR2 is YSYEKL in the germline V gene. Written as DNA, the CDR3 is TGCGCCAGCAGCCAAGACCCCGGGACTAGCGCCGAGCAGTACTTC. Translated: CASSQDPGTSAEQYF.

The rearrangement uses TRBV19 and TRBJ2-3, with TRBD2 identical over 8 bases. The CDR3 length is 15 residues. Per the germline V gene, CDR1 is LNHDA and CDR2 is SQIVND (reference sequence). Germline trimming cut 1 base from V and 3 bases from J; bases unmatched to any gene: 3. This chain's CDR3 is CASSIAGGGTDTQYF. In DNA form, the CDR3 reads TGTGCCAGTAGTATAGCGGGAGGGGGGACAGATACGCAGTATTTT.

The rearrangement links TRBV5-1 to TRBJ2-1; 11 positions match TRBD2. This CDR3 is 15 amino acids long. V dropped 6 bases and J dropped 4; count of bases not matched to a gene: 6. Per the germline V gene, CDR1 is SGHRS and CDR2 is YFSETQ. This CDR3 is CASTIGTSGYNEQFF. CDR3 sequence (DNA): TGCGCCAGCACCATCGGGACTAGCGGATACAATGAGCAGTTCTTC. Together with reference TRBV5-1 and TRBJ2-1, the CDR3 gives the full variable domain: KAGVTQTPRYLIKTRGQQVTLSCSPISGHRSVSWYQQTPGQGLQFLFEYFSETQRNKGNFPGRFSGRQFSNSRSEMNVSTLELGDSALYLCASTIGTSGYNEQFFGPGTRLTVL.